Presented here are 19 T cell receptor beta chains from one specimen sequenced in a study of vaccination and CD4 T cells after COVID-19. Sequence data for DNA of cultured CD4+ T cells were generated by the Oncomine TCR Beta short-read assay. TCRdb fed the PCR reads into MiXCR, producing one record per CDR3 protein. The repertoire has about 9,100 distinct CDR3 sequences, around two thirds of them found once; the top ten carry 30% to 40%. Their specific antigens are unknown. Treatment: roughly 10-day PBMC culture with coronavirus spike peptide pools or control peptides (ViraFEST assay). The sequenced sample was CD4+ T cells from blood, cultured in vitro. These TCRs come from a human donor who had recovered from COVID-19.

The rearrangement joins TRBV20-1 to TRBJ2-1, with 10 bases that match TRBD2. The CDR3 contains 15 residues. V dropped 1 base and J dropped 7; count of bases not matched to a gene: 7. Germline assignment: CDR1 DFQATT and CDR2 SNEGSKA (reference sequence). This CDR3 reads CSARGPGTSVNEQFF. The CDR3 DNA follows: TGCAGTGCTAGAGGGCCGGGGACTAGCGTTAATGAGCAGTTCTTC.

Relative to its sample, this clonotype is medium-sized. The CDR3 sequence is CASLGTASNEQFF. The CDR3 coding sequence is TGTGCCAGCCTGGGGACAGCGTCCAATGAGCAGTTCTTC. The chain combines TRBV2 with TRBJ2-1, with 7 bases identical to TRBD1. Germline V lookup: CDR1 SNHLY, CDR2 FYNNEI. The CDR3 covers 13 residues. V dropped 8 bases and J dropped 6; count of bases not matched to a gene: 7.

The CDR3 bases are TGTGCCAGCGGAGGCAGCATGAATTCACCCCTCCACTTT. It translates to CASGGSMNSPLHF. The rearrangement joins TRBV7-2 to TRBJ1-6; D gene ambiguous. The CDR3 runs 13 residues. CDR1 and CDR2 (germline): SGHTA, FQGNSA. Trimming removed 8 bases at V and 7 bases at J, with 12 bases between.

V usage is TRBV20-1 and J usage is TRBJ2-5; D is ambiguous. The germline V gene encodes CDR1 DFQATT and CDR2 SNEGSKA (reference sequence). The CDR3 consists of 12 residues. V was cut by 5 bases and J by 5 bases, with 12 bases left in between. Here the CDR3 reads CSAEDHRETQYF. Written as DNA, the CDR3 is TGCAGTGCTGAGGACCATCGGGAGACCCAGTACTTC.

CDR3 sequence: CASSLGTGGYGYTF. Written as DNA, the CDR3 is TGCGCCAGCAGCTTGGGGACAGGGGGCTATGGCTACACCTTC. The V gene is TRBV5-1, the J gene TRBJ1-2; TRBD1 matches 10 bases. Germline V lookup: CDR1 SGHRS, CDR2 YFSETQ. Unmatched junction bases numbered 0, after V lost 0 bases and J lost 4 bases. CDR3 size: 14 residues.

The chain couples TRBV20-1 to TRBJ2-6; the D gene is possibly TRBD2 (7 bases). There are 16 residues in the CDR3. Germline V gene sequence: CDR1 DFQATT, CDR2 SNEGSKA (reference sequence). V shed 3 bases and J shed 0 bases, with 12 bases lying between them. The CDR3 bases are TGCAGTGCTAGCCGGGGGGCACCCTCTGGGGCCAACGTCCTGACTTTC. Amino acid sequence: CSASRGAPSGANVLTF.

The sample holds a few counts of this clonotype. J is TRBJ2-5 and V is TRBV6-1; 8 nucleotides agree with TRBD1. The CDR3 is made up of 16 amino acids. The V gene end was trimmed by 5 bases and the J gene end by 5 bases; junction bases not matched to a gene: 13. From germline, CDR1 is MNHNS and CDR2 SASEGT. CDR3 in DNA: TGTGCCAGCAGTCCGCCCGCACGACAGGGGAAGGAGACCCAGTACTTC. It is translated as CASSPPARQGKETQYF.

The gene calls are TRBV27 and TRBJ1-2; D call uncertain. V shed 2 bases and J shed 6 bases, with 13 bases lying between them. The CDR3 covers 14 residues. CDR1 and CDR2 (germline): MNHEY, SMNVEV (reference sequence). The CDR3 spells CASSLGVGIDGYTF. The CDR3 DNA reads as TGTGCCAGCAGTTTAGGCGTGGGGATTGATGGCTACACCTTC.

The chain has TRBV21-1 and TRBJ1-2; TRBD1 is the table's D call and was not checked against the DNA. TRBV21-1 corresponds to a pseudogene. The CDR3 has 17 residues. CDR3 nucleotides: TGTGCCAGCGAACAAGATACGGGCCCTGGGGGCGGGCAAGGCTACACCTTC. Translation gives CASEQDTGPGGGQGYTF.

The table lists this clonotype with a count of one. The chain recombines TRBV7-2 with TRBJ2-7, with D perhaps TRBD2 (5 bases). V dropped 1 base and J dropped 6 bases, with 16 bases sitting between them. This CDR3 has 15 amino acids. CDR1 and CDR2 from the germline V gene are SGHTA and FQGNSA. In DNA, the CDR3 is TGTGCCAGCAGCTTAGGTAATATACTAGTCGGCGAGCAGTACTTC. The encoded protein is CASSLGNILVGEQYF. The full variable domain, in which reference TRBV7-2 and TRBJ2-7 provide the parts outside the CDR3, is GAGVSQSPSNKVTEKGKDVELRCDPISGHTALYWYRQSLGQGLEFLIYFQGNSAPDKSGLPSDRFSAERTGGSVSTLTIQRTQQEDSAVYLCASSLGNILVGEQYFGPGTRLTVT.

This chain links TRBV27 with TRBJ2-2, with D possibly TRBD1 on 5 matching bases. The CDR3 sequence is 13 residues long. Germline CDR1 is MNHEY and CDR2 is SMNVEV (reference sequence). Trimming pared 4 bases from V and 5 bases from J, leaving 8 bases between. The CDR3 spells CASSSRVTGELFF. CDR3 DNA: TGTGCCAGCAGTTCCAGGGTTACCGGGGAGCTGTTTTTT.

This clonotype occurred a few times. The rearrangement uses TRBV6-5 and TRBJ1-1, with 7 bases identical to TRBD1. Losses at the gene ends were 2 bases for V and 3 bases for J; bases not matched to a gene: 0. Looked up from germline, CDR1 is MNHEY and CDR2 is SVGAGI. This CDR3 has 13 amino acids. The CDR3 DNA sequence: TGTGCCAGCAGTTACAGGGGGCACACTGAAGCTTTCTTT. This sequence encodes CASSYRGHTEAFF.

This clonotype is large (0.1 to 1%) within its sample. V is TRBV28 and J is TRBJ2-1; possible D gene TRBD2, 5 bases. Germline V gene sequence: CDR1 MDHEN, CDR2 SYDVKM. V lost 6 bases to trimming and J lost 8 bases, with 20 bases between them. The CDR3 is 15 residues long. Here the CDR3 DNA reads TGTGCCAGCAGGCCCACAAGCGCCTTGCGGGATGAGCAGTTCTTC. Protein: CASRPTSALRDEQFF. The full variable domain, in which reference TRBV28 and TRBJ2-1 provide the parts outside the CDR3, is DVKVTQSSRYLVKRTGEKVFLECVQDMDHENMFWYRQDPGLGLRLIYFSYDVKMKEKGDIPEGYSVSREKKERFSLILESASTNQTSMYLCASRPTSALRDEQFFGPGTRLTVL.

Comments on this clonotype: At one of its ends the junction is not consistent with the germline gene, which may arise from a read error. The V call is TRBV19, the J call TRBJ2-7, with D hard to call. CDR3 length equals 13 residues. Germline CDR1 is LNHDA and CDR2 is SQIVND (reference sequence). The CDR3: CVSSMGRPHEQYF. The CDR3 nucleotides read TGTGTCAGTAGTATGGGCAGGCCCCACGAGCAGTACTTC.

This CDR3 reads CASRTTGGYSPLHF. In DNA, the CDR3 is TGTGCCAGCAGGACTACAGGGGGGTATTCACCCCTCCACTTT. This sequence joins TRBV6-1 and TRBJ1-6, with 8 bases fitting TRBD1. J gave up 8 bases and V 6 bases, and 6 bases lay outside the gene matches. The CDR3 extends over 14 amino acids. Germline V gives CDR1 MNHNS, CDR2 SASEGT.

This clonotype was found a few times. The chain carries TRBV10-1 and TRBJ2-5; TRBD2 agrees at 8 bases. Germline V gives CDR1 WNHNN, CDR2 SYGVQD (reference sequence). With 3 bases clipped from V and 5 bases from J, the junction kept 2 bases outside the gene matches. CDR3 length: 13 residues. CDR3 sequence (DNA): TGCGCCAGCAGTGAAGCGGGGGTGGAGACCCAGTACTTC. This sequence encodes CASSEAGVETQYF.

The genes are TRBV20-1 and TRBJ2-2; D is uncertain. Trimming cost V 2 bases and J 3 bases, with 16 bases left between them. The CDR3 totals 16 residues. Germline V lookup: CDR1 DFQATT, CDR2 SNEGSKA (reference sequence). CDR3 protein: CSARTRLDWYTGELFF. DNA for the CDR3: TGCAGTGCTAGAACCCGCCTCGACTGGTACACCGGGGAGCTGTTTTTT.

The chain uses TRBV20-1 and TRBJ2-7; perhaps TRBD2 as D (5 bases). The CDR3 loop spans 13 amino acids. Germline V gene sequence: CDR1 DFQATT, CDR2 SNEGSKA (reference sequence). The V end lost 6 bases, the J end lost 6 bases, and 18 bases lay between the germline ends. The CDR3 region is CSASRAAQGEQYF. In nucleotides, the CDR3 is TGCAGTGCCTCGCGGGCCGCTCAAGGCGAGCAGTACTTC.

The table lists this clonotype with a few counts. The genes are TRBV6-2 or TRBV6-3 and TRBJ2-2; D gene uncertain. The V end was cut by 7 bases, the J end by 1 base, with 4 bases between. Germline V gene sequence: CDR1 MNHEY, CDR2 SVGEGT. There are 12 residues in the CDR3. CDR3 sequence: CASKGNTGELFF. DNA of the CDR3: TGTGCCAGCAAGGGGAACACCGGGGAGCTGTTTTTT.